Sequencing of this T cell receptor (beta chain) was carried out in a study of cytomegalovirus exposure and HLA in healthy donors. Findings and limits, study-wide: HLA alleles showed associations with 16,951 TCR beta sequences in a later analysis, at a 0.05 false discovery rate. A later analysis found TCR association rates differed by HLA locus, highest for DRB1 and lowest for HLA-C. The productive fraction for most TCR beta V segments was about 90% or about 30% in an earlier analysis.

A word on this clone: The antigen remains unidentified.

The CDR3 length is 15 residues. Germline V gene sequence: CDR1 MDHEN, CDR2 SYDVKM. V was shortened by 6 bases and J by 7 bases, with 19 bases between the two germline ends. With 60 Vbeta and 13 Jbeta primers, the PCR was carried out. As processed by the authors: An analysis performed later counted 73 million or so unique TCR beta chains (around 9.9 million of them shared). Sequencing used immunoSEQ multiplex PCR; TCRdb keeps in-frame clones, though not all of them. V and J calls and clone size are those listed in that table; D and trimming were worked out from the DNA. This table holds 65,000 to 85,000 clones, approximately 88% found once.

The TCR sequence derives from a woman aged 45-59 years in good health and CMV-seronegative. V usage is TRBV28 and J usage is TRBJ2-1, with D possibly being TRBD1 (5 bases). The specimen was PBMCs. The CDR3 reads CASRTGRTLGNEQFF. CDR3 in DNA: TGTGCCAGCAGGACCGGGCGGACATTGGGAAATGAGCAGTTCTTC.